Listed here is a single T cell receptor (beta chain). The same CDR3 also results from other DNA sequences found in this sample. V lost 7 bases and J lost 4, with 15 bases in between. CDR1 is SGHRS and CDR2 is YFSETQ in the germline V gene. The length of the CDR3 is 13 residues. TCRdb's copy holds only in-frame clones and misses some; the assay was immunoSEQ multiplex PCR. The sample carries around 310,000 clones, approximately 89% recorded once. This sample is part of a study of blood T cell repertoires in COVID-19. Study at large: The samples span acute and convalescent COVID-19 from the United States, Italy and Spain. PBMCs, B-cell-depleted T cells, or T cells were the source of the cDNA or gDNA that made up the material.

Two consecutive negative NP/OP PCR tests, clearance, or resolved symptoms defined Cohort 3 recovery. The receptor's source is a woman in her 30s who had recovered from COVID-19. J is TRBJ2-7 and V is TRBV5-1; possible D gene TRBD2, 6 bases. Specimen: PBMCs or T cells enriched from blood (not recorded which). The CDR3 reads CASRTTGEYEQYF. In DNA, the CDR3 is TGCGCCAGCCGGACCACGGGAGAATACGAGCAGTACTTC.